The next 7 T cell receptor beta chains were all read from a single sample in a study of blood T cell repertoires in COVID-19. Assay: immunoSEQ multiplex PCR; the TCRdb copy retains only in-frame clones and omits some. Of over 200,000 clones detected, roughly 80% appear once; the ten largest clones hold roughly 18%. The sample consisted of peripheral blood. These receptors were obtained from a woman over 75 with active or convalescent COVID-19.

The V and J genes are TRBV5-3 and TRBJ1-5; D may be TRBD1 (6 bases). TRBV5-3 falls under the ORF class, with uncertain function. The ends were cut back, 8 bases at V and 5 bases at J, with 11 bases in the middle. CDR3 length equals 12 residues. The CDR3: CARGGPDQPQHF. The CDR3 DNA sequence: TGTGCCAGGGGGGGGCCCGATCAGCCCCAGCATTTT.

The gene calls are TRBV11-2 and TRBJ2-4; no reliable D call. V lost 4 bases, J lost 7 bases, and 17 bases lay in between. Looked up from germline, CDR1 is SGHAT and CDR2 is FQNNGV. The CDR3 sequence is 15 residues long. CDR3 nucleotide sequence: TGTGCCAGCAGCTCCGAATCCGGGTATAGCAACATTCAGTACTTC. Residues: CASSSESGYSNIQYF.

The chain uses TRBV6-2 or TRBV6-3 and TRBJ2-5; 7 bases agree with TRBD2. This CDR3 region has 13 residues. Germline loops: CDR1 MNHEY, CDR2 SVGEGT. Trimming removed 4 bases from V and 5 bases from J; junction bases left unmatched: 4. The CDR3 sequence: CASSWGGRETQYF. In nucleotides, the CDR3 is TGTGCCAGCAGTTGGGGGGGTAGGGAGACCCAGTACTTC.

This sequence joins TRBV4-1 and TRBJ1-5; 7 bases line up with TRBD1. The CDR3 is 16 amino acids. The J segment lost 11 bases and the V segment lost 0 bases, leaving 13 bases of the junction unmatched. CDR1 and CDR2 from the germline V gene are MGHRA and YSYEKL. CDR3 protein: CASSQEYWTGQSTQHF. In nucleotides, the CDR3 is TGCGCCAGCAGCCAAGAATATTGGACAGGTCAATCGACCCAGCATTTT.

The chain combines TRBV18 with TRBJ1-3; D uncertain. Germline V lookup: CDR1 KGHSH, CDR2 LQKENI. This CDR3 comprises 15 residues. V was trimmed by 6 bases and J by 0 bases, leaving 12 bases between them. The CDR3 reads CASSSNSYSGNTIYF. The CDR3 DNA is TGTGCCAGCTCCTCGAACAGCTACTCTGGAAACACCATATATTTT.

The chain links TRBV9 to TRBJ2-5, with 7 bases aligning to TRBD1. CDR1 and CDR2 (germline): SGDLS, YYNGEE. J gave up 5 bases and V 5 bases, and 6 bases lay outside the gene matches. This CDR3 region has 13 residues. The CDR3, as DNA: TGTGCCAGCAGTAAGACAGGGCGGGAGACCCAGTACTTC. It encodes CASSKTGRETQYF. The whole variable domain, filled in from reference TRBV9 and TRBJ2-5, reads DSGVTQTPKHLITATGQRVTLRCSPRSGDLSVYWYQQSLDQGLQFLIQYYNGEERAKGNILERFSAQQFPDLHSELNLSSLELGDSALYFCASSKTGRETQYFGPGTRLLVL.

This clone was detected a few times. The V gene is TRBV18, the J gene TRBJ1-4; tentatively, D is TRBD1 (5 bases). Trimming stripped 2 bases from V and 8 bases from J, with 12 bases between. The germline V gene encodes CDR1 KGHSH and CDR2 LQKENI. This CDR3 region has 14 residues. As DNA, the CDR3 is TGTGCCAGCTCACCAGACCTGCGGGACGAAAAACTGTTTTTT. Translated, it gives CASSPDLRDEKLFF.